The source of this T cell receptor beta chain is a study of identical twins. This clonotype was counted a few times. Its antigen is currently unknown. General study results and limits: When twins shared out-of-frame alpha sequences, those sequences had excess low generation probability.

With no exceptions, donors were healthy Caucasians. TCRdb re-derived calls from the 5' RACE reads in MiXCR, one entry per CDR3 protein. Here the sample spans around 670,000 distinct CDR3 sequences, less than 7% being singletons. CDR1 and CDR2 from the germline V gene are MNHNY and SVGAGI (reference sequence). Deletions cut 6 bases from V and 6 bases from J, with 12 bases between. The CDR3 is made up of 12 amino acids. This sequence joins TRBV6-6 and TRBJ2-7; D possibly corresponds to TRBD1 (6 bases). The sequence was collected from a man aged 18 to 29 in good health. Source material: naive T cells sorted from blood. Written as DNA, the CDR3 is TGTGCCAGCAGCCCCACAGGGCGCGAGCAGTACGTC. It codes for CASSPTGREQYV.